Following are 29 T cell receptor beta chains from one sample sequenced in a study of glioma-infiltrating T cells after dendritic cell vaccination. Time point in this sample: after dendritic cell vaccination, including at tumor progression/relapse. Profiled with immunoSEQ multiplex PCR; TCRdb holds only in-frame clones, not every one. The sample has about 87,000 clones, around 83% seen once. Sequences were derived from blood, sampled after dendritic cell vaccination. Receptors originate from a human donor with glioblastoma.

The chain carries TRBV7-7 and TRBJ2-1; weak D call: TRBD2 (5 bases). The CDR3 runs 13 residues. Trimming took 3 bases from V and 4 from J, leaving 7 bases between them. Looked up from germline, CDR1 is SSHAT and CDR2 is FNYEAQ (reference sequence). Written as DNA, the CDR3 is TGTGCCAGCAGCTTGGGGAGATACAATGAGCAGTTCTTC. Translation gives CASSLGRYNEQFF.

The chain employs TRBV2 and TRBJ2-1; D gene unclear. V lost 0 bases and J lost 4, with 7 bases in between. CDR1 and CDR2 from the germline V gene are SNHLY and FYNNEI. The CDR3 spans 14 residues. The DNA of the CDR3 is TGTGCCAGCAGTGAAGCGCTCGGGTACAATGAGCAGTTCTTC. Translating gives CASSEALGYNEQFF.

The chain combines TRBV7-9 with TRBJ1-1, with 8 bases lining up with TRBD1. Germline values: CDR1 SEHNR, CDR2 FQNEAQ (reference sequence). The CDR3 has 17 residues. Germline trimming cut 4 bases from V and 0 bases from J; bases unmatched to any gene: 10. The CDR3 region has the DNA TGTGCCAGCAGCTCCTTAGGGGGGGGACAGGTGAACACTGAAGCTTTCTTT. Residues: CASSSLGGGQVNTEAFF. Combining the CDR3 with reference TRBV7-9 and TRBJ1-1 gives the whole variable domain DTGVSQNPRHKITKRGQNVTFRCDPISEHNRLYWYRQTLGQGPEFLTYFQNEAQLEKSRLLSDRFSAERPKGSFSTLEIQRTEQGDSAMYLCASSSLGGGQVNTEAFFGQGTRLTVV.

The J gene is TRBJ1-1, the V gene TRBV11-2, with D possibly being TRBD1 (6 bases). Germline assignment: CDR1 SGHAT and CDR2 FQNNGV. This CDR3 has 16 amino acids. V lost 5 bases and J lost 7, with 23 bases in between. The CDR3 is CASSMTTGTEGNEAFF. In DNA, the CDR3 is TGTGCCAGCAGCATGACAACAGGGACCGAGGGGAATGAAGCTTTCTTT. The whole variable domain, filled in from reference TRBV11-2 and TRBJ1-1, reads EAGVAQSPRYKIIEKRQSVAFWCNPISGHATLYWYQQILGQGPKLLIQFQNNGVVDDSQLPKDRFSAERLKGVDSTLKIQPAKLEDSAVYLCASSMTTGTEGNEAFFGQGTRLTVV.

The V call is TRBV7-3, the J call TRBJ2-2, with TRBD2 matching over 7 bases. There are 13 residues in the CDR3. The germline gives CDR1 SGHTA, CDR2 FQGTGA. V trimming: 0 bases; J trimming: 13 bases; junction bases outside the gene matches: 5. CDR3 protein: CASSLTGPGGLFF. Written as DNA, the CDR3 is TGTGCCAGCAGCTTAACAGGACCGGGAGGGCTGTTTTTT. Drawing the rest from reference TRBV7-3 and TRBJ2-2, the complete variable domain is GAGVSQTPSNKVTEKGKYVELRCDPISGHTALYWYRQSLGQGPEFLIYFQGTGAADDSGLPNDRFFAVRPEGSVSTLKIQRTERGDSAVYLCASSLTGPGGLFFGEGSRLTVL.

This chain links TRBV5-1 with TRBJ2-7; D gene uncertain. The CDR3 runs 14 residues. Trimming removed 3 bases from V and 6 bases from J, with 16 bases in between. Germline CDR1 is SGHRS and CDR2 is YFSETQ. The CDR3 bases are TGCGCCAGCAGCTCGCCAGACCTACCGGGCGAGCAGTACTTC. Amino acid sequence: CASSSPDLPGEQYF.

The rearrangement links TRBV7-9 to TRBJ1-2; 9 nucleotides align to TRBD1. V was pared by 5 bases and J by 6 bases, with 7 bases of the junction left unmatched. Germline CDR1 SEHNR, CDR2 FQNEAQ (reference sequence). The CDR3 is 14 residues long. As DNA, the CDR3 is TGTGCCAGCAGCCGCGACAGGGGGAGTGATGGCTACACCTTC. Amino acid sequence: CASSRDRGSDGYTF. Filled out from reference TRBV7-9 and TRBJ1-2, the complete variable domain reads DTGVSQNPRHKITKRGQNVTFRCDPISEHNRLYWYRQTLGQGPEFLTYFQNEAQLEKSRLLSDRFSAERPKGSFSTLEIQRTEQGDSAMYLCASSRDRGSDGYTFGSGTRLTVV.

The chain couples TRBV4-1 to TRBJ1-5; a weak D match, TRBD1 (6 bases). V lost 0 bases and J 6 bases, leaving 9 bases between the germline ends. This CDR3 is built from 14 residues. Germline V gene lookup returns CDR1 MGHRA and CDR2 YSYEKL. The CDR3: CASSQDPGVQPQHF. The CDR3 DNA sequence: TGCGCCAGCAGCCAAGATCCAGGGGTTCAGCCCCAGCATTTT.

This clone showed up just a few times. J is TRBJ2-3 and V is TRBV19, with TRBD2 matching over 13 bases. V shed 4 bases and J 1 base; nucleotides not matched to a gene: 14. The CDR3 loop spans 20 amino acids. The germline CDR1 and CDR2 sequences are LNHDA and SQIVND (reference sequence). The CDR3 region is CASSTQGLAGFLFGTDTQYF. CDR3 DNA sequence: TGTGCCAGTAGTACTCAGGGACTAGCGGGGTTCTTATTTGGCACAGATACGCAGTATTTT.

The rearrangement links TRBV29-1 to TRBJ2-7; TRBD1 aligns across 8 bases. Germline V gene lookup returns CDR1 SQVTM and CDR2 ANQGSEA. J lost 3 bases, V lost 7 bases, and 5 bases had no gene match. This CDR3 is built from 12 residues. The CDR3 loop is CSARTGIYEQYF. The CDR3 coding sequence is TGCAGCGCTCGGACAGGGATCTACGAGCAGTACTTC.

The chain combines TRBV7-9 with TRBJ2-7, with TRBD1 matching over 9 bases. V trimming: 2 bases; J trimming: 5 bases; junction bases outside the gene matches: 4. The CDR3 totals 14 residues. Germline lookup yields CDR1 SEHNR and CDR2 FQNEAQ (reference sequence). The CDR3: CASSLSDRGHEQYF. The CDR3 DNA is TGTGCCAGCAGCTTATCGGACAGGGGCCACGAGCAGTACTTC.

Only a few counts were recorded for this clone. The genes are TRBV12-5 and TRBJ2-1; 7 bases are a match to TRBD2. This CDR3 comprises 13 residues. Trimming at V came to 4 bases and at J to 9 bases, leaving 6 bases not matched to a gene. CDR1 and CDR2 (germline): LGHNT, FRNRAP. CDR3 sequence (DNA): TGTGCTAGTGGTTCAGGACTAGATCTTGAGCAGTTCTTC. It specifies CASGSGLDLEQFF.

V and J are TRBV5-4 and TRBJ2-7; the D gene is possibly TRBD1 (6 bases). The CDR3 consists of 15 residues. Trimming stripped 4 bases from V and 0 bases from J, with 14 bases between. Germline lookup yields CDR1 SGHNT and CDR2 YYREEE (reference sequence). The CDR3, as DNA: TGTGCCAGCAGCACTGGACAGAGGAGCTCCTACGAGCAGTACTTC. Protein product: CASSTGQRSSYEQYF.

The chain couples TRBV6-1 to TRBJ1-2; D unclear. The CDR3 has 12 residues. Germline assignment: CDR1 MNHNS and CDR2 SASEGT. Trimming took 4 bases from V and 5 from J, leaving 8 bases between them. The CDR3, as DNA: TGTGCCAGCAGTGCGTCGAGATATGGCTACACCTTC. Translating gives CASSASRYGYTF.

This clone was observed a single time. The V gene is TRBV7-3, the J gene TRBJ2-1; 11 positions agree with TRBD2. The CDR3 length is 16 residues. Germline-derived CDR1 and CDR2 are SGHTA and FQGTGA. V shed 3 bases and J 7 bases; nucleotides not matched to a gene: 8. CDR3 in amino acids: CASSFRGLADENEQFF. CDR3 in DNA: TGTGCCAGCAGCTTCCGGGGACTAGCGGATGAAAATGAGCAGTTCTTC.

The V and J genes are TRBV6-4 and TRBJ1-4; 9 bases are shared with TRBD1. Germline V gene lookup returns CDR1 MRHNA and CDR2 SNTAGT. This CDR3 is built from 14 residues. The V and J ends lost 10 bases and 8 bases, in that order; junction bases with no gene match: 11. CDR3 residues: CANTEGQGGEKLFF. The CDR3 DNA sequence: TGTGCCAACACCGAGGGACAGGGTGGGGAAAAACTGTTTTTT.

This clone was observed a handful of times. This chain connects TRBV6-5 to TRBJ1-6, with a tentative D call TRBD1 (6 bases). The CDR3 loop spans 14 amino acids. The V end was cut by 6 bases, the J end by 8 bases, with 14 bases between. Germline V gene sequence: CDR1 MNHEY, CDR2 SVGAGI. In DNA, the CDR3 is TGTGCCAGCAGGGCCCCAGGGGACCATTCACCCCTCCACTTT. Amino acid sequence: CASRAPGDHSPLHF.

The chain couples TRBV5-1 to TRBJ2-5; maybe TRBD2 (6 bases). CDR3 length equals 15 residues. V shed 1 base and J shed 0 bases, with 10 bases lying between them. CDR1 is SGHRS and CDR2 is YFSETQ in the germline V gene. The CDR3 reads CASSLSWGDQETQYF. DNA for the CDR3: TGCGCCAGCAGCTTGTCTTGGGGGGACCAAGAGACCCAGTACTTC.

The genes are TRBV2 and TRBJ1-4; 7 nucleotides line up with TRBD1. The CDR3 has 15 amino acids. V dropped 2 bases and J dropped 6; count of bases not matched to a gene: 6. CDR1 and CDR2 from the germline V gene are SNHLY and FYNNEI. The CDR3 is CASSESLGGYEKLFF. DNA of the CDR3: TGTGCCAGCAGTGAATCTTTAGGGGGCTATGAAAAACTGTTTTTT.

This chain links TRBV5-5 with TRBJ2-1; 13 bases are a match to TRBD2. CDR1 is SGHKS and CDR2 is YYEKEE in the germline V gene (reference sequence). With V trimmed by 4 bases and J by 12 bases, 7 bases remained unmatched. The CDR3 totals 14 residues. The CDR3 DNA is TGTGCCAGCAGCAGGTTGACTAGCGGGGGGTCGCAGTTCTTC. Amino acid sequence: CASSRLTSGGSQFF.

The chain has TRBV30 and TRBJ1-4; 9 bases agree with TRBD1. The germline V gene encodes CDR1 GTSNPN and CDR2 SVGIG (reference sequence). The CDR3 runs to 15 residues. Unmatched junction bases numbered 11, after V lost 4 bases and J lost 8 bases. CDR3 in amino acids: CAWTLQGAGGEKLFF. In DNA, the CDR3 is TGTGCCTGGACCCTACAGGGGGCAGGAGGCGAAAAACTGTTTTTT.

The V call is TRBV5-1, the J call TRBJ1-5; TRBD1 agrees at 7 bases. Trimming took 2 bases from V and 2 from J; bases not matched to a gene: 7. The CDR3 sequence is 16 residues long. Germline V lookup: CDR1 SGHRS, CDR2 YFSETQ. The CDR3 sequence: CASSLHTTGGNQPQHF. The DNA of the CDR3 is TGCGCCAGCAGCTTACATACAACAGGGGGCAATCAGCCCCAGCATTTT.

This clone was detected a few times. CDR3: CSVGGGDTQYF. CDR3 bases: TGCAGCGTTGGGGGAGGAGATACGCAGTATTTT. The chain employs TRBV29-1 and TRBJ2-3; a weak D match, TRBD2 (6 bases). Germline V gene data show CDR1 as SQVTM and CDR2 as ANQGSEA. V was clipped by 4 bases and J by 5 bases, with 7 bases between them. The CDR3 length is 11 residues.

This chain uses TRBV5-1 with TRBJ1-1; D is ambiguous. The CDR3 spans 15 residues. Between the trimmed V and J ends, which lost 2 bases and 0 bases, there was a span of 11 bases. Germline values: CDR1 SGHRS, CDR2 YFSETQ. The CDR3 DNA sequence: TGCGCCAGCAGCTTTAGGCCGGGAATGAACACTGAAGCTTTCTTT. Protein product: CASSFRPGMNTEAFF.

This clone was detected only a few times. The chain links TRBV10-3 to TRBJ2-7; 8 nucleotides line up with TRBD1. Germline V CDR1 and CDR2: ENHRY, SYGVKD. V lost 1 base to trimming and J lost 2 bases; unmatched junction nucleotides: 4. The CDR3 contains 15 residues. The CDR3 reads CAISEWGQAAYEQYF. CDR3 bases: TGTGCCATCAGTGAGTGGGGACAGGCCGCCTACGAGCAGTACTTC.

The chain has TRBV25-1 and TRBJ1-2; D is unclear. There are 15 residues in the CDR3. CDR1 and CDR2 from the germline V gene are MGHDK and SYGVNS. Trimming took off 3 bases at V and 1 base at J, with 12 bases between the two ends. The CDR3 DNA is TGTGCCAGCAGTGATGAGGACGGGATTAACTATGGCTACACCTTC. It yields the protein CASSDEDGINYGYTF.

This rearrangement joins TRBV7-8 to TRBJ2-1; 9 bases line up with TRBD1. The CDR3 loop spans 18 amino acids. V gave up 2 bases and J gave up 0 bases; unmatched junction bases: 8. In germline, CDR1 is SGHVS, CDR2 FQNEAQ. Written as DNA, the CDR3 is TGTGCCAGCAGCTTATCGGGACAGGGTGCCCGCTCCTACAATGAGCAGTTCTTC. Its translation: CASSLSGQGARSYNEQFF.

This clone was detected ten times or more. The rearrangement links TRBV6-1 to TRBJ1-6, with 8 bases fitting TRBD1. The CDR3 extends over 15 amino acids. Germline CDR1 MNHNS, CDR2 SASEGT. With 3 bases clipped from V and 7 bases from J, the junction kept 5 bases outside the gene matches. The CDR3 nucleotides read TGTGCCAGCAGTGAGAAGACAGGGGAGAATTCACCCCTCCACTTT. Translated: CASSEKTGENSPLHF.

The genes are TRBV29-1 and TRBJ1-5; D is perhaps TRBD1 (6 bases). V gave up 7 bases and J gave up 5 bases, with 15 bases separating them. The CDR3 length is 13 residues. Germline V gene lookup returns CDR1 SQVTM and CDR2 ANQGSEA. The CDR3 loop is CSAIQGSDQPQHF. The CDR3 DNA is TGCAGCGCAATCCAGGGGTCGGATCAGCCCCAGCATTTT.